This entry lists 29 T cell receptor beta chains sequenced from one sample in a study of post-analysis software for immune sequencing data. Broader study findings: Patients carried roughly five TRBV segments more frequently than controls did, and TRBV5-6, TRBV5-1 and TRBV20-1 were among them.

These TCRs are of unknown antigen specificity. Prepared libraries of TCR beta cDNA carried unique molecular identifiers. TCRdb passed the PCR reads through MiXCR, listing each CDR3 protein once. The data show some 690,000 distinct CDR3 sequences, 55% to 70% seen once. Specimen: blood. Every receptor here comes from a girl under 10 years old with multiple sclerosis.

J is TRBJ1-1 and V is TRBV20-1; no clear D. With 3 bases removed from V and 1 base from J, the gap between germline ends came to 6 bases. This CDR3 contains 12 residues. Germline CDR1 is DFQATT and CDR2 is SNEGSKA (reference sequence). The CDR3 coding sequence is TGCAGTGCTAGGGGCCAGAACACTGAAGCTTTCTTT. This sequence encodes CSARGQNTEAFF.

This clonotype showed up just a few times. This chain joins TRBV20-1 and TRBJ2-7, with TRBD1 identical over 9 bases. The CDR3 is made up of 14 amino acids. Germline values: CDR1 DFQATT, CDR2 SNEGSKA (reference sequence). The V and J ends lost 5 bases and 5 bases, in that order; junction bases with no gene match: 10. CDR3 coding DNA: TGCAGTGCTGCAACCGGGACAGGGTCCAACGAGCAGTACTTC. It specifies CSAATGTGSNEQYF.

This chain joins TRBV7-2 and TRBJ2-1; D is uncertain. Trimming shortened V by 5 bases and J by 5 bases, and 13 bases separated the two germline ends. The CDR3 consists of 14 residues. Germline V CDR1 and CDR2: SGHTA, FQGNSA. The CDR3 region is CASSPPPINNEQFF. The CDR3 DNA reads as TGTGCCAGCAGCCCCCCCCCGATCAACAATGAGCAGTTCTTC.

J is TRBJ2-1 and V is TRBV5-1; possible D gene TRBD2, 6 bases. From germline, CDR1 is SGHRS and CDR2 YFSETQ. V was pared by 3 bases and J by 13 bases, with 26 bases between. The CDR3 totals 16 residues. CDR3 coding DNA: TGCGCCAGCAGCTGGGCCTCAGCGGGTCTGGGAGAGACCCAGTTCTTC. Protein sequence: CASSWASAGLGETQFF.

The genes are TRBV5-1 and TRBJ2-4, with D tentatively TRBD1 or TRBD2 (5 bases each). The V gene lost 2 bases and the J gene lost 9 bases, with 18 bases spanning the gap. Germline values: CDR1 SGHRS, CDR2 YFSETQ. This CDR3 is built from 15 residues. The CDR3 DNA reads as TGCGCCAGCAGCTTAATCGAAGGGGATGGAGGCATTCAGTACTTC. It codes for CASSLIEGDGGIQYF.

This clonotype occurred a few times. The V and J genes are TRBV6-5 and TRBJ2-1, with D perhaps matching TRBD1 (5 bases). Trimming removed 5 bases from V and 7 bases from J, with 12 bases in between. The CDR3 loop spans 13 amino acids. Per germline, CDR1 MNHEY and CDR2 SVGAGI. CDR3 residues: CASSLARVNEQFF. CDR3 bases: TGTGCCAGCAGTCTCGCCAGGGTAAATGAGCAGTTCTTC.

The chain carries TRBV5-1 and TRBJ1-2; D not resolved. CDR3 size: 14 residues. Germline-derived CDR1 and CDR2 are SGHRS and YFSETQ. The ends were cut back, 0 bases at V and 2 bases at J, with 8 bases in the middle. This chain's CDR3 is CASSLVDSNYGYTF. DNA for the CDR3: TGCGCCAGCAGCTTGGTGGACTCCAACTATGGCTACACCTTC.

The chain combines TRBV6-4 with TRBJ2-7; no clear D. The CDR3 consists of 17 residues. The V and J ends lost 2 bases and 1 base respectively, with 18 bases between them. Germline CDR1 is MRHNA and CDR2 is SNTAGT. Here the CDR3 reads CASSDRFSGTKSYEQYF. The CDR3 bases are TGTGCCAGCAGTGACCGGTTCTCTGGTACGAAGTCCTACGAGCAGTACTTC.

This sequence joins TRBV5-1 and TRBJ2-3; D uncertain. The CDR3 runs to 13 residues. Trimming took 1 base from V and 4 from J, leaving 7 bases between them. CDR1 is SGHRS, CDR2 YFSETQ, per germline. CDR3 sequence (DNA): TGCGCCAGCAGCTTGCTAATCGCAGATACGCAGTATTTT. It translates to CASSLLIADTQYF. The full variable domain, with the rest looked up from reference TRBV5-1 and TRBJ2-3, is KAGVTQTPRYLIKTRGQQVTLSCSPISGHRSVSWYQQTPGQGLQFLFEYFSETQRNKGNFPGRFSGRQFSNSRSEMNVSTLELGDSALYLCASSLLIADTQYFGPGTRLTVL.

CDR3 protein: CASSLGTSGVSYNEQFF. DNA of the CDR3: TGTGCCAGCAGCCTAGGGACTAGCGGGGTCTCCTACAATGAGCAGTTCTTC. This chain joins TRBV7-8 and TRBJ2-1, with 13 bases matching TRBD2. CDR3 length: 17 amino acids. V lost 5 bases and J lost 0; bases outside the gene matches: 4. Germline CDR1 reads SGHVS; CDR2 reads FQNEAQ.

This clonotype has only one observation. The genes are TRBV29-1 and TRBJ1-2; the D is unclear. The CDR3 is 12 amino acids. Trimming removed 6 bases from V and 3 bases from J, with 11 bases in between. Per germline, CDR1 SQVTM and CDR2 ANQGSEA. Written as DNA, the CDR3 is TGCAGCGTAAACAGCGTGTACTATGGCTACACCTTC. Residues: CSVNSVYYGYTF.

The V call is TRBV6-5, the J call TRBJ1-5, with no clear D. Trimming pared 5 bases from V and 9 bases from J, leaving 5 bases between. Germline V gene lookup returns CDR1 MNHEY and CDR2 SVGAGI. This CDR3 region has 10 residues. CDR3 DNA sequence: TGTGCCAGCAGTCCCGGGCCCCAGCATTTT. This sequence encodes CASSPGPQHF.

The rearrangement uses TRBV21-1 and TRBJ2-7. TRBV21-1 is an annotated pseudogene. This CDR3 has 15 amino acids. DNA of the CDR3: TGTGCCAGCAGCAGAGCACAAAGCCTGGCGTACGAGCAGTACTTC. Its protein product is CASSRAQSLAYEQYF.

This chain joins TRBV20-1 and TRBJ2-3, with D unresolved. CDR1 DFQATT and CDR2 SNEGSKA come from the germline V gene (reference sequence). Deletions cut 3 bases from V and 1 base from J, with 11 bases between. The CDR3 length is 14 residues. The CDR3 bases are TGCAGTGCTAGGGTCCCTTGGGGCACAGATACGCAGTATTTT. It codes for CSARVPWGTDTQYF.

V and J are TRBV30 and TRBJ1-1; a weak D match, TRBD1 (6 bases). Germline-derived CDR1 and CDR2 are GTSNPN and SVGIG (reference sequence). Trimming removed 2 bases at V and 4 bases at J, with 11 bases between. The CDR3 is made up of 13 amino acids. The CDR3 here is CAWSLGGATEAFF. CDR3 nucleotide sequence: TGTGCCTGGAGTCTCGGGGGGGCCACTGAAGCTTTCTTT.

V is TRBV12-3 or TRBV12-4 and J is TRBJ2-5; 8 bases map to TRBD1. The CDR3 is made up of 17 amino acids. The ends lost 0 bases at V and 1 base at J; junction bases unmatched: 7. The CDR3 loop is CASSLALSGGLQETQYF. The CDR3 bases are TGTGCCAGCAGTTTAGCGCTGTCAGGGGGCCTCCAAGAGACCCAGTACTTC.

A few counts support this clonotype. CDR3 region: CASSSTEEWSDTQYF. CDR3 sequence (DNA): TGTGCCAGCAGTTCTACGGAGGAATGGTCAGATACGCAGTATTTT. V usage is TRBV25-1 and J usage is TRBJ2-3; D perhaps matches TRBD2 (5 bases). The V gene's germline CDR1 is MGHDK and CDR2 SYGVNS. This CDR3 region has 15 residues. Trimming stripped 5 bases from V and 4 bases from J, with 16 bases between. The variable domain in full, with the rest retrieved from reference TRBV25-1 and TRBJ2-3, is EADIYQTPRYLVIGTGKKITLECSQTMGHDKMYWYQQDPGMELHLIHYSYGVNSTEKGDLSSESTVSRIRTEHFPLTLESARPSHTSQYLCASSSTEEWSDTQYFGPGTRLTVL.

J is TRBJ2-5 and V is TRBV5-1; D possibly matches TRBD1 or TRBD2 (5 bases each). CDR3 length equals 15 residues. Germline V gene data show CDR1 as SGHRS and CDR2 as YFSETQ. V lost 0 bases and J 11 bases, leaving 20 bases between the germline ends. For the CDR3, the DNA is TGCGCCAGCAGCTTGGAAGGGACCAGAAAAAACGTTCAGTACTTC. Translation gives CASSLEGTRKNVQYF.

The chain joins TRBV29-1 to TRBJ1-2; D not resolved. Germline-derived CDR1 and CDR2 are SQVTM and ANQGSEA. CDR3 size: 12 residues. Trimming stripped 3 bases from V and 4 bases from J, with 9 bases between. CDR3 protein: CSVDRLFYGYTF. In nucleotides, the CDR3 is TGCAGCGTTGATCGGCTGTTCTATGGCTACACCTTC.

The rearrangement joins TRBV12-3 or TRBV12-4 to TRBJ1-2; D is possibly TRBD1 (6 bases). V was cut by 3 bases and J by 8 bases, with 19 bases left in between. The CDR3 is 15 amino acids. Here the CDR3 DNA reads TGTGCCAGCAGTTTCGGGGTTGCCAGGGGCGGCGGCTACACCTTC. Residues: CASSFGVARGGGYTF.

This clonotype was recorded once. This rearrangement joins TRBV20-1 to TRBJ2-5; 9 nucleotides match TRBD2. There are 14 residues in the CDR3. Germline V gene data show CDR1 as DFQATT and CDR2 as SNEGSKA (reference sequence). The ends lost 5 bases at V and 5 bases at J; junction bases unmatched: 9. CDR3 region: CSAVPPSGAETQYF. CDR3 bases: TGCAGTGCTGTACCCCCTAGCGGGGCGGAGACCCAGTACTTC.

The CDR3 region is CASSEDRGAYEQYF. CDR3 DNA: TGTGCCAGCAGCGAAGACAGGGGAGCCTACGAGCAGTACTTC. The chain employs TRBV7-9 and TRBJ2-5; 8 bases line up with TRBD1. The closer fit of TRBJ2-7 to the DNA end suggests the J call may be wrong. This CDR3 comprises 14 residues. Germline CDR1 SEHNR, CDR2 FQNEAQ (reference sequence).

The V call is TRBV6-2 or TRBV6-3, the J call TRBJ2-1; 7 bases match TRBD1. Germline loops: CDR1 MNHEY, CDR2 SVGEGT. The CDR3 runs to 19 residues. Unmatched junction bases numbered 26, after V lost 6 bases and J lost 9 bases. The CDR3 sequence: CASRSIGVFDRVRVGEQFF. The DNA of the CDR3 is TGTGCCAGCAGGTCCATTGGGGTTTTCGACAGGGTACGCGTAGGTGAGCAGTTCTTC.

In nucleotides, the CDR3 is TGCAGTGCTCTTACAGGGGACTCCTACGAGCAGTACTTC. It specifies CSALTGDSYEQYF. V and J are TRBV20-1 and TRBJ2-7; 7 nucleotides line up with TRBD1. This CDR3 comprises 13 residues. CDR1 is DFQATT and CDR2 is SNEGSKA in the germline V gene (reference sequence). Trimming cost V 5 bases and J 0 bases; bases outside gene matches: 4.

Here the CDR3 reads CATGLVKYEQYF. The CDR3 DNA is TGTGCCACCGGACTAGTCAAATACGAGCAGTACTTC. The chain links TRBV11-2 to TRBJ2-7, with 7 bases lining up with TRBD2. J gave up 4 bases and V 10 bases, and 7 bases lay outside the gene matches. Germline loops: CDR1 SGHAT, CDR2 FQNNGV. CDR3 length: 12 residues.

This rearrangement joins TRBV28 to TRBJ2-7; either TRBD1 or TRBD2 may supply D (5 bases each). The V end was cut by 6 bases, the J end by 2 bases, with 17 bases between. Germline V gene data show CDR1 as MDHEN and CDR2 as SYDVKM. CDR3 length: 15 amino acids. CDR3 bases: TGTGCCAGCAGGACAGCGGACCGGCTCCCCTACGAGCAGTACTTC. Translated, it gives CASRTADRLPYEQYF.

The chain links TRBV6-2 or TRBV6-3 to TRBJ1-1; 8 bases align to TRBD1. CDR3 length: 13 residues. Trimming took 7 bases from V and 4 from J; bases not matched to a gene: 5. Germline V gene lookup returns CDR1 MNHEY and CDR2 SVGEGT. This CDR3 reads CASKLDRATEAFF. CDR3 bases: TGTGCCAGCAAACTGGACAGGGCCACTGAAGCTTTCTTT.

The rearrangement links TRBV15 to TRBJ1-2, with D tentatively TRBD1 (6 bases). This CDR3 is 15 amino acids long. The germline V gene has CDR1 LNHNV and CDR2 YYDKDF (reference sequence). Trimming pared 0 bases from V and 4 bases from J, leaving 12 bases between. CDR3 sequence: CATSRDHQDSYGYTF. CDR3 nucleotide sequence: TGTGCCACCAGCAGAGATCATCAGGACAGCTATGGCTACACCTTC. The whole variable domain, remainder taken from reference TRBV15 and TRBJ1-2, is DAMVIQNPRYQVTQFGKPVTLSCSQTLNHNVMYWYQQKSSQAPKLLFHYYDKDFNNEADTPDNFQSRRPNTSFCFLDIRSPGLGDTAMYLCATSRDHQDSYGYTFGSGTRLTVV.

The chain employs TRBV13 and TRBJ2-4; D not resolved. Germline values: CDR1 PRHDT, CDR2 FYEKMQ (reference sequence). V was cut by 4 bases and J by 6 bases, with 10 bases left in between. The CDR3 extends over 13 amino acids. CDR3 DNA: TGTGCCAGCAGCTCTGAGGCGGTAAACATTCAGTACTTC. Translation: CASSSEAVNIQYF.